The clone carrying this TCR beta chain occurred once. Its target is not known. The data were obtained in a study of OX40 agonist ivuxolimab in advanced cancers. Whole-study context: Patients received ivuxolimab, an intravenous treatment, every 2 weeks at 0.01 to 10 mg/kg. Study outcomes and limitations: The average count of expanded clones was higher among CD8+ T cells than among CD4+.

There are 14 residues in the CDR3. Losses at the gene ends were 9 bases for V and 0 bases for J; bases not matched to a gene: 5. The V gene's germline CDR1 is MGHRA and CDR2 YSYEKL. Sequencing was performed with immunoSEQ multiplex PCR; in TCRdb, only in-frame clones are kept and a portion is missing. The sample holds fewer than 70,000 clones; approximately 90% are singletons and the top ten take more than 15%. This clonotype was sampled from an adult with an advanced solid tumor such as melanoma, head and neck, liver or kidney cancer. V and J are TRBV4-1 and TRBJ1-5; 7 positions agree with TRBD1. The sequences come from CD4+ or CD8+ T cells sorted from blood, collected in a trial of the OX40 agonist ivuxolimab. This CDR3 reads CASNRGLSNQPQHF. The CDR3 bases are TGCGCCAGTAACAGGGGCCTTAGCAATCAGCCCCAGCATTTT.